This TCR beta chain was obtained from a study of regulatory T cells in long-lasting Graves disease. General study findings and limits: Relative to newly diagnosed Graves' patients, persistent ones had lower TCR diversity. Having few samples may have compromised the accuracy.

The authors built TCR beta libraries using iRepertoire HTBI primers and Arm-PCR of CDR3 regions. TCRdb redid the calling of the multiplex PCR reads with MiXCR, one entry per CDR3 protein. The sample has over 650,000 distinct CDR3 sequences; roughly 30% are singletons. The germline CDR1 and CDR2 sequences are ENHRY and SYGVKD. The CDR3 totals 16 residues. J was trimmed by 0 bases and V by 0 bases; bases with no gene match: 1. The sample's time point: persistent/refractory GD, antithyroid drugs over 5 years with positive TRAb. Following extraction of RNA from PBMCs, that RNA was used to make the TCR library. American Thyroid Association guidelines were used to diagnose Graves' disease. The table lists this clonotype with many counts. Its cognate antigen is unknown.

Sample: peripheral blood mononuclear cells (PBMCs), taken when the disease was refractory, from a patient treated with antithyroid drugs. This chain joins TRBV10-3 and TRBJ2-2; 7 bases align to TRBD2. The clonotype originates from a female donor with Graves disease. CDR3 amino acids: CAISESAGANTGELFF. The DNA for the CDR3 is TGTGCCATCAGTGAGTCGGCGGGAGCGAACACCGGGGAGCTGTTTTTT.